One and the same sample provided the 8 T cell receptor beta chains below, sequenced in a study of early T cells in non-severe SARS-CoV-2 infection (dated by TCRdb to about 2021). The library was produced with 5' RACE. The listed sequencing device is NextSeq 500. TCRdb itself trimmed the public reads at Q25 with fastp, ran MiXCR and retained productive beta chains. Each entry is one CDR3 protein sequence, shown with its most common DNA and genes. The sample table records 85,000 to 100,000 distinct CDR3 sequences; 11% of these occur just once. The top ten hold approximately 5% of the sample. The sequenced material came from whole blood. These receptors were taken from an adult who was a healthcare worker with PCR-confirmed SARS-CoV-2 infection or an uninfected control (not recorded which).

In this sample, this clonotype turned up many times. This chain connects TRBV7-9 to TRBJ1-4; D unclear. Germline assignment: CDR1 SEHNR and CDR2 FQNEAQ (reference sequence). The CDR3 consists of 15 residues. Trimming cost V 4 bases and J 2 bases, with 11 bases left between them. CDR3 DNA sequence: TGTGCCAGCAGCTCCCCCAGAGACACTAATGAAAAACTGTTTTTT. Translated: CASSSPRDTNEKLFF.

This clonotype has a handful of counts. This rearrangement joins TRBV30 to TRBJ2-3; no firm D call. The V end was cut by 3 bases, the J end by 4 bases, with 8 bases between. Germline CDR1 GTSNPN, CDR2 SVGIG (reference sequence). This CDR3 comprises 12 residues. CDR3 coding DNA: TGTGCCTGGAGGGCTTATGCAGATACGCAGTATTTT. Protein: CAWRAYADTQYF.

CDR3 sequence reads: CASGGESNTEAFF. The CDR3 DNA reads as TGTGCCAGCGGGGGGGAGTCGAACACTGAAGCTTTCTTT. The chain is built from TRBV2 and TRBJ1-1; D perhaps matches TRBD1 (5 bases). CDR3 size: 13 residues. V was clipped by 8 bases and J by 1 base, with 11 bases between them. Germline CDR1 and CDR2: SNHLY and FYNNEI. Full variable domain (remainder filled in from reference TRBV2 and TRBJ1-1): EPEVTQTPSHQVTQMGQEVILRCVPISNHLYFYWYRQILGQKVEFLVSFYNNEISEKSEIFDDQFSVERPDGSNFTLKIRSTKLEDSAMYFCASGGESNTEAFFGQGTRLTVV.

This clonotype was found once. Here the CDR3 DNA reads TGCAGTGCTAGAGTCGGGGTCGGAGCTTTCTTT. Translated: CSARVGVGAFF. This rearrangement joins TRBV20-1 to TRBJ1-1; D ambiguous. Germline CDR1 DFQATT, CDR2 SNEGSKA (reference sequence). The CDR3 contains 11 residues. The germline V and J ends were trimmed by 1 base and 10 bases, with 10 bases remaining between them.

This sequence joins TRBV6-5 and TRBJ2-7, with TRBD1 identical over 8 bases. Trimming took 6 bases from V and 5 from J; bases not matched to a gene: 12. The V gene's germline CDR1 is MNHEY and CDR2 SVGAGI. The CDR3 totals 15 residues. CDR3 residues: CASRPTGARTHEQYF. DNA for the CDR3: TGTGCCAGCAGACCGACAGGGGCCCGTACCCACGAGCAGTACTTC.

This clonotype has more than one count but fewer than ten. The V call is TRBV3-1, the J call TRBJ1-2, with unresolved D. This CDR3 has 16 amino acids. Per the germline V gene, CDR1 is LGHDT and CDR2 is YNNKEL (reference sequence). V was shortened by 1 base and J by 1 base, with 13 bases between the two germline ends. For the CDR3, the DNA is TGTGCCAGCAGCCAAGGGGCAAGACACCTTAACTATGGCTACACCTTC. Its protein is CASSQGARHLNYGYTF.

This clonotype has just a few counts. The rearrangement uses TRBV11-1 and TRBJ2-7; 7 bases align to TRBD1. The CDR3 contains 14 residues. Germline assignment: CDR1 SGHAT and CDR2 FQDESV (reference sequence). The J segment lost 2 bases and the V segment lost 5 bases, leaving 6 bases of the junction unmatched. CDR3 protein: CASSPRGIPYEQYF. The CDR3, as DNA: TGTGCCAGCAGCCCCAGGGGGATTCCCTACGAGCAGTACTTC.

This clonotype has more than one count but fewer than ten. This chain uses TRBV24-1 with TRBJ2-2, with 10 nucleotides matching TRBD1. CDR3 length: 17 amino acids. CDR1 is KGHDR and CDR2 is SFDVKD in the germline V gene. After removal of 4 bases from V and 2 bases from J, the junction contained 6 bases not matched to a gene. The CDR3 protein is CATSEDRTGGNTGELFF. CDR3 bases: TGTGCCACCAGTGAAGATCGGACAGGGGGAAACACCGGGGAGCTGTTTTTT.